These 5 T cell receptor beta chains were sequenced from one sample in a study of T cell changes during pregnancy in multiple sclerosis. Sequenced by immunoSEQ multiplex PCR; TCRdb stores in-frame clones only, minus some. The sample carries about 36,000 clones, more than 85% recorded once. The source was CD4+ T cells from peripheral blood mononuclear cells, collected in the third trimester of pregnancy. All receptors derive from a female donor in good health, enrolled as a control in a pregnancy study.

The rearrangement joins TRBV5-4 to TRBJ2-1; 9 positions agree with TRBD1. Looked up from germline, CDR1 is SGHNT and CDR2 is YYREEE (reference sequence). The CDR3 spans 16 residues. V gave up 3 bases and J gave up 0 bases; unmatched junction bases: 4. The chain's CDR3 is CASSSVQGASYNEQFF. The CDR3 nucleotides are TGTGCCAGCAGCTCGGTACAGGGGGCCTCCTACAATGAGCAGTTCTTC.

The CDR3 here is CSVMDIGNQPQHF. The CDR3, as DNA: TGCAGCGTTATGGACATCGGTAATCAGCCCCAGCATTTT. The V and J genes are TRBV29-1 and TRBJ1-5; TRBD1 is a possible D gene (5 bases). V shed 5 bases and J shed 4 bases, with 12 bases lying between them. The CDR3 length is 13 residues. The germline CDR1 and CDR2 sequences are SQVTM and ANQGSEA. Variable domain in full (rest from reference TRBV29-1 and TRBJ1-5): SAVISQKPSRDICQRGTSLTIQCQVDSQVTMMFWYRQQPGQSLTLIATANQGSEATYESGFVIDKFPISRPNLTFSTLTVSNMSPEDSSIYLCSVMDIGNQPQHFGDGTRLSIL.

Points on this clone: Distinct nucleotide sequences in the sample also encode this CDR3. CDR3 coding DNA: TGTGCCAGCAGTCCCGACAGAGGCTCCTACAATGAGCAGTTCTTC. Residues: CASSPDRGSYNEQFF. The V call is TRBV6-5, the J call TRBJ2-1, with D perhaps matching TRBD1 (5 bases). The germline V gene has CDR1 MNHEY and CDR2 SVGAGI. V shed 5 bases and J shed 0 bases, with 11 bases lying between them. The CDR3 contains 15 residues.

This chain uses TRBV4-2 with TRBJ2-5; TRBD2 agrees at 8 bases. The CDR3 contains 15 residues. Germline V gives CDR1 LGHNA, CDR2 YNFKEQ. J lost 4 bases, V lost 6 bases, and 10 bases had no gene match. CDR3 residues: CASSSGAGGPETQYF. Here the CDR3 DNA reads TGTGCCAGCAGTTCGGGCGCGGGGGGCCCAGAGACCCAGTACTTC.

This rearrangement joins TRBV2 to TRBJ2-3; 9 bases map to TRBD2. CDR3 length: 13 residues. Germline CDR1 SNHLY, CDR2 FYNNEI. V dropped 9 bases and J dropped 8; count of bases not matched to a gene: 9. The CDR3 DNA sequence: TGTGCCAGTCATAGCGGGGGCCCAGGTACGCAGTATTTT. Translated, it gives CASHSGGPGTQYF.